The 15 T cell receptor beta chains in this list originate from one sample, sequenced in a study of T cell responses to AZD1222 COVID-19 vaccine. Assay used: immunoSEQ multiplex PCR; TCRdb lists only in-frame clones, some missing. The data contain 93,000 or so clones, 90% of them singletons. The sample in question was peripheral blood, obtained on day 0 of AZD1222 vaccination. The receptors were gathered from an adult in good health.

This chain uses TRBV10-3 with TRBJ1-6; D is unclear. V lost 2 bases and J 6 bases, leaving 8 bases between the germline ends. The V gene's germline CDR1 is ENHRY and CDR2 SYGVKD. This CDR3 region has 14 residues. DNA for the CDR3: TGTGCCATCAGTGAGGCTGCAGGTAATTCACCCCTCCACTTT. Amino acids: CAISEAAGNSPLHF.

The gene calls are TRBV21-1 and TRBJ2-5; the D call in the table, TRBD1, was not verified against the DNA. TRBV21-1 has pseudogene status. CDR3 length equals 16 residues. The CDR3, as DNA: TGTGCCAGCAGCATTTACAGGGCGCGGGTGGAAGAGACCCAGTACTTC. Translation: CASSIYRARVEETQYF.

The V and J genes are TRBV6-5 and TRBJ1-5; no reliable D call. Germline-derived CDR1 and CDR2 are MNHEY and SVGAGI. Trimming took 6 bases from V and 2 from J, leaving 5 bases between them. The CDR3 runs 12 residues. CDR3 in amino acids: CASRGRNQPQHF. The CDR3 region has the DNA TGTGCCAGCAGGGGCCGCAATCAGCCCCAGCATTTT.

The CDR3: CASSPRERGEQYF. For the CDR3, the DNA is TGTGCCAGCAGCCCCCGGGAGCGGGGCGAGCAGTACTTC. This chain connects TRBV7-3 to TRBJ2-7; 7 bases line up with TRBD2. Trimming took 5 bases from V and 6 from J; bases not matched to a gene: 7. Germline CDR1 reads SGHTA; CDR2 reads FQGTGA. The CDR3 loop spans 13 amino acids.

A single count supports this clone. The chain has TRBV19 and TRBJ2-1, with D possibly TRBD2 on 6 matching bases. Germline CDR1 and CDR2: LNHDA and SQIVND (reference sequence). The CDR3 is made up of 14 amino acids. The V end was cut by 3 bases, the J end by 5 bases, with 11 bases between. The DNA for the CDR3 is TGTGCCAGTAGTATCGCGGGGCCAGACAATGAGCAGTTCTTC. Its translation is CASSIAGPDNEQFF.

This chain links TRBV6-1 with TRBJ1-5; D is perhaps TRBD1 (5 bases). The CDR3 is 13 amino acids. Germline V gene data show CDR1 as MNHNS and CDR2 as SASEGT. The V end was cut by 2 bases, the J end by 7 bases, with 9 bases between. The CDR3 loop reads CASSEWDRQPQHF. CDR3 nucleotide sequence: TGTGCCAGCAGTGAATGGGACCGGCAGCCCCAGCATTTT.

V usage is TRBV6-5 and J usage is TRBJ1-6, with 10 bases identical to TRBD1. V gave up 10 bases and J gave up 9 bases; unmatched junction bases: 6. Looked up from germline, CDR1 is MNHEY and CDR2 is SVGAGI. The CDR3 length is 13 residues. CDR3: CATRGTGASPLHF. CDR3 sequence (DNA): TGTGCCACCCGGGGGACAGGGGCTTCACCCCTCCACTTT.

The chain employs TRBV4-3 and TRBJ2-7; D uncertain. The CDR3 sequence is 13 residues long. Trimming took off 0 bases at V and 2 bases at J, with 5 bases between the two ends. Germline CDR1 and CDR2: LGHNA and YSLEER. DNA of the CDR3: TGCGCCAGCAGCCAAGATGTGGCCTACGAGCAGTACTTC. Its protein is CASSQDVAYEQYF.

A remark on this clone: Its ends do not fully match the called genes, so a read error is possible. This chain uses TRBV13 with TRBJ2-5; TRBD2 is a possible D gene (6 bases). The CDR3 contains 12 residues. Per the germline V gene, CDR1 is PRHDT and CDR2 is FYEKMQ (reference sequence). The DNA for the CDR3 is TGTGCCAGCAGTTTAGTCGGCGGGGCCCAGTACTTC. It specifies CASSLVGGAQYF.

The chain links TRBV15 to TRBJ2-2; D call uncertain. Germline CDR1 reads LNHNV; CDR2 reads YYDKDF (reference sequence). This CDR3 contains 15 residues. Trimming took off 3 bases at V and 6 bases at J, with 14 bases between the two ends. CDR3 in amino acids: CATSSRDISPGELFF. The CDR3 DNA is TGTGCCACCAGCAGTAGAGACATTTCACCCGGGGAGCTGTTTTTT.

The chain uses TRBV4-2 and TRBJ1-1; D unresolved. The V end lost 3 bases, the J end lost 7 bases, and 15 bases lay between the germline ends. CDR1 is LGHNA, CDR2 YNFKEQ, per germline. The CDR3 has 14 amino acids. This CDR3 is CASSQEGSRGEAFF. CDR3 coding DNA: TGTGCCAGCAGCCAGGAGGGCAGTCGGGGTGAAGCTTTCTTT.

V usage is TRBV7-2 and J usage is TRBJ1-5; perhaps TRBD1 as D (6 bases). V shed 0 bases and J shed 0 bases, with 21 bases lying between them. Germline V CDR1 and CDR2: SGHTA, FQGNSA. The CDR3 totals 20 residues. The CDR3 region has the DNA TGTGCCAGCAGCTTAGCGACCGGGACACCCCACCTTTATAGCAATCAGCCCCAGCATTTT. Protein sequence: CASSLATGTPHLYSNQPQHF.

This clone was observed a single time. The genes are TRBV7-9 and TRBJ1-5; D may be TRBD1 (5 bases). The CDR3 contains 14 residues. CDR1 and CDR2 from the germline V gene are SEHNR and FQNEAQ (reference sequence). V was shortened by 5 bases and J by 5 bases, with 13 bases between the two germline ends. The CDR3 reads CASSPGTSDQPQHF. The CDR3 coding sequence is TGTGCCAGCAGCCCAGGGACGTCGGATCAGCCCCAGCATTTT. Looking up the rest from reference TRBV7-9 and TRBJ1-5 gives the full variable domain: DTGVSQNPRHKITKRGQNVTFRCDPISEHNRLYWYRQTLGQGPEFLTYFQNEAQLEKSRLLSDRFSAERPKGSFSTLEIQRTEQGDSAMYLCASSPGTSDQPQHFGDGTRLSIL.

The chain is built from TRBV19 and TRBJ1-4; no reliable D call. Between the trimmed V and J ends, which lost 9 bases and 8 bases, there was a span of 13 bases. The germline CDR1 and CDR2 sequences are LNHDA and SQIVND (reference sequence). The CDR3 is made up of 12 amino acids. CDR3 protein: CASEAEYEKLFF. The CDR3 region has the DNA TGTGCCAGCGAAGCCGAGTACGAAAAACTGTTTTTT. Full variable domain (missing parts from reference TRBV19 and TRBJ1-4): DGGITQSPKYLFRKEGQNVTLSCEQNLNHDAMYWYRQDPGQGLRLIYYSQIVNDFQKGDIAEGYSVSREKKESFPLTVTSAQKNPTAFYLCASEAEYEKLFFGSGTQLSVL.

This sequence joins TRBV7-2 and TRBJ2-1, with a weak D call TRBD2 (6 bases). Trimming took 6 bases from V and 4 from J, leaving 16 bases between them. This CDR3 has 15 residues. Looked up from germline, CDR1 is SGHTA and CDR2 is FQGNSA. Here the CDR3 DNA reads TGTGCCAGCAGGGAAGCGGGCGGACCGTACAATGAGCAGTTCTTC. Translation: CASREAGGPYNEQFF.